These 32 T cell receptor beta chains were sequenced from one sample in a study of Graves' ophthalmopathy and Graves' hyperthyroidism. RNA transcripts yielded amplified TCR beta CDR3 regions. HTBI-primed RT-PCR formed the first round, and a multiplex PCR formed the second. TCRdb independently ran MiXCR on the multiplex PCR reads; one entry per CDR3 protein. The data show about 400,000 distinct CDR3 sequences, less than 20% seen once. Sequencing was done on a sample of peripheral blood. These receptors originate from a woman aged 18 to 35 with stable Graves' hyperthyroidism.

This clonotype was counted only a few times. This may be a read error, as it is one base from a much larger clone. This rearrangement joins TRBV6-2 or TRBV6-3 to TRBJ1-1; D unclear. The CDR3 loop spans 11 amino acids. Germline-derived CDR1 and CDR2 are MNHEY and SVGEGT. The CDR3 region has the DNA TGTGCCAACAGTTATTCCTGGGGAGCTTTCTTT. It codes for CANSYSWGAFF.

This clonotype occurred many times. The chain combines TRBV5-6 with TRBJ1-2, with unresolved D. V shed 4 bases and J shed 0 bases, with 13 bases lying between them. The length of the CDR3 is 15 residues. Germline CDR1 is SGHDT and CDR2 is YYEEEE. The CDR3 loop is CASSHWSASNYGYTF. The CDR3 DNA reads TGTGCCAGCAGCCACTGGTCGGCTTCTAACTATGGCTACACCTTC.

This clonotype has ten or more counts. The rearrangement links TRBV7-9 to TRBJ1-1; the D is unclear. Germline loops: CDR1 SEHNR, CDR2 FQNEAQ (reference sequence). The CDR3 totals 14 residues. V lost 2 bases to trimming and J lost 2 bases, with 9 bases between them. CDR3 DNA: TGTGCCAGCAGCTTAAATGCGGGAAACACTGAAGCTTTCTTT. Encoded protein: CASSLNAGNTEAFF. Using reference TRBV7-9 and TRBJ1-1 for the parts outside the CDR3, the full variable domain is DTGVSQNPRHKITKRGQNVTFRCDPISEHNRLYWYRQTLGQGPEFLTYFQNEAQLEKSRLLSDRFSAERPKGSFSTLEIQRTEQGDSAMYLCASSLNAGNTEAFFGQGTRLTVV.

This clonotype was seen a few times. The CDR3 here is CATSDFGQGTYTGELFF. In nucleotides, the CDR3 is TGTGCCACCAGTGATTTCGGGCAGGGGACCTACACCGGGGAGCTGTTTTTT. The rearrangement uses TRBV24-1 and TRBJ2-2; a possible D gene is TRBD1 (6 bases). The CDR3 length is 17 residues. Trimming cost V 1 base and J 3 bases, with 14 bases left between them. The germline gives CDR1 KGHDR, CDR2 SFDVKD.

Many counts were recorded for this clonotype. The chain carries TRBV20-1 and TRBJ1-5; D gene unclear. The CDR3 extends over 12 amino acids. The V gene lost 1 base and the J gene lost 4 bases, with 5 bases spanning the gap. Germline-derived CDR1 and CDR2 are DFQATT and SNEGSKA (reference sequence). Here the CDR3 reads CSARAQNQPQHF. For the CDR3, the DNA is TGCAGTGCTAGAGCACAAAATCAGCCCCAGCATTTT.

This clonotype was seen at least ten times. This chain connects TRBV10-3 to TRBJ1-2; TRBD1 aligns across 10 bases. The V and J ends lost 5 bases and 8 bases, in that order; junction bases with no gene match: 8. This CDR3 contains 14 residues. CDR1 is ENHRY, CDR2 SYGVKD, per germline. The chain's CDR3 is CAISRTGGDRGYTF. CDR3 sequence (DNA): TGTGCCATCAGTAGGACAGGGGGGGATAGAGGCTACACCTTC.

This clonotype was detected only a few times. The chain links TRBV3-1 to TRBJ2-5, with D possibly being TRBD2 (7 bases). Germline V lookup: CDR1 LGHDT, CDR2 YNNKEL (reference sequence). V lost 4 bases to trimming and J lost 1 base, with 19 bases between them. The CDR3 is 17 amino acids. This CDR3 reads CASSPILRGGFQETQYF. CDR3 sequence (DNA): TGTGCCAGCAGCCCGATCCTGAGGGGGGGGTTCCAAGAGACCCAGTACTTC.

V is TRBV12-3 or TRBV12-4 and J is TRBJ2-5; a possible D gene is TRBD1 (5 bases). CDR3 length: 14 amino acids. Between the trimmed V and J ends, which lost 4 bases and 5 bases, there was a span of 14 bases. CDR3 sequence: CASSYFQGTETQYF. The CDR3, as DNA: TGTGCCAGCAGTTACTTTCAGGGAACGGAGACCCAGTACTTC.

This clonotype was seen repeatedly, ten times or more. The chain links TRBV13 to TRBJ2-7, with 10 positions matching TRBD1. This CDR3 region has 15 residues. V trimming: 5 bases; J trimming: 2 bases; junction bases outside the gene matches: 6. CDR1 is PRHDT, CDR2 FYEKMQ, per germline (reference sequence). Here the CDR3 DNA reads TGTGCCAGCAGCCCCGGGACAGGGGTCCCCTACGAGCAGTACTTC. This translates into CASSPGTGVPYEQYF. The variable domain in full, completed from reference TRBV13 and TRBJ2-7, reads AAGVIQSPRHLIKEKRETATLKCYPIPRHDTVYWYQQGPGQDPQFLISFYEKMQSDKGSIPDRFSAQQFSDYHSELNMSSLELGDSALYFCASSPGTGVPYEQYFGPGTRLTVT.

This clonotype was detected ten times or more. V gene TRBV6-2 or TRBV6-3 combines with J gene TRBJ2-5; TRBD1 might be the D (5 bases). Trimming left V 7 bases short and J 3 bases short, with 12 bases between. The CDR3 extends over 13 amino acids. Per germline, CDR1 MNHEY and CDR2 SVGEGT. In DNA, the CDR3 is TGTGCCAGCATGGACAACCTCAAAGAGACCCAGTACTTC. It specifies CASMDNLKETQYF.

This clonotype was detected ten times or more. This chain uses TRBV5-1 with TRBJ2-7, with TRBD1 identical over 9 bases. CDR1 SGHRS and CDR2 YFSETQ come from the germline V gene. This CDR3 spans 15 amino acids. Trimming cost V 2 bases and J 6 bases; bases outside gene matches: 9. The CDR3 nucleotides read TGCGCCAGCAGCTTAGGGGACAGGGACATAGGCGAGCAGTACTTC. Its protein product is CASSLGDRDIGEQYF.

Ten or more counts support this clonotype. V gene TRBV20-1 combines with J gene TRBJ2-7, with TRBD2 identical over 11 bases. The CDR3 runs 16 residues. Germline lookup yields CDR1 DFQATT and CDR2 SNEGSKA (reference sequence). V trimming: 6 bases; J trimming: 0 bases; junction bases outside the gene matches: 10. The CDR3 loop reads CSARRLAGSYSYEQYF. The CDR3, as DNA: TGCAGTGCAAGGCGACTAGCGGGGTCATACTCCTACGAGCAGTACTTC.

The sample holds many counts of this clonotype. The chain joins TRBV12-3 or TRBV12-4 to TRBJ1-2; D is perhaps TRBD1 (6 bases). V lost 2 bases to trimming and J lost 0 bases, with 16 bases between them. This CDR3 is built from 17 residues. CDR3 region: CASSLWGGGRTNYGYTF. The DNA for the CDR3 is TGTGCCAGCAGTTTATGGGGGGGGGGCCGCACTAACTATGGCTACACCTTC.

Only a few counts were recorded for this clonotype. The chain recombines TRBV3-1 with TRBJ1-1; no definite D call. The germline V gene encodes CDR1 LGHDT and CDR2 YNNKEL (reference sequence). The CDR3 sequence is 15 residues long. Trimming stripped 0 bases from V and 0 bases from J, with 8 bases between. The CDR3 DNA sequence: TGTGCCAGCAGCCAAGATGGGATTATGAACACTGAAGCTTTCTTT. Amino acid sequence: CASSQDGIMNTEAFF. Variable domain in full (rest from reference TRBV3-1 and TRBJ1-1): DTAVSQTPKYLVTQMGNDKSIKCEQNLGHDTMYWYKQDSKKFLKIMFSYNNKELIINETVPNRFSPKSPDKAHLNLHINSLELGDSAVYFCASSQDGIMNTEAFFGQGTRLTVV.

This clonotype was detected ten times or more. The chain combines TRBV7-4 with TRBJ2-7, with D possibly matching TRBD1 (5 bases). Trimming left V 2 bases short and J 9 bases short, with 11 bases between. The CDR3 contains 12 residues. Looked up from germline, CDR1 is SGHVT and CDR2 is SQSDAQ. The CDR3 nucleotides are TGTGCCAGCAGCTTAAGCAGGGCCGGGCAGTACTTC. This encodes CASSLSRAGQYF. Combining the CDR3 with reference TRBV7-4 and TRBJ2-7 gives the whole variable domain GAGVSQSPRYKVAKRGRDVALRCDSISGHVTLYWYRQTLGQGSEVLTYSQSDAQRDKSGRPSGRFSAERPERSVSTLKIQRTEQGDSAVYLCASSLSRAGQYFGPGTRLTVT.

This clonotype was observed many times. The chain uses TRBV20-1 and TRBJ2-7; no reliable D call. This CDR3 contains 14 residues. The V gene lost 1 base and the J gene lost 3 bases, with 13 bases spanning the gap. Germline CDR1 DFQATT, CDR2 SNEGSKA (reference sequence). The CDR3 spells CSARVGITRYEQYF. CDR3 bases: TGCAGTGCTAGAGTTGGTATAACTCGCTACGAGCAGTACTTC.

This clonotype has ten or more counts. As DNA, the CDR3 is TGTGCCAGCAGCCCTCCTGGACAGGGAGTCTACGAGCAGTACTTC. Protein: CASSPPGQGVYEQYF. This sequence joins TRBV5-6 and TRBJ2-7; the match to TRBD1 covers 8 bases. CDR1 SGHDT and CDR2 YYEEEE come from the germline V gene. Trimming removed 4 bases from V and 3 bases from J; junction bases left unmatched: 9. This CDR3 has 15 amino acids.

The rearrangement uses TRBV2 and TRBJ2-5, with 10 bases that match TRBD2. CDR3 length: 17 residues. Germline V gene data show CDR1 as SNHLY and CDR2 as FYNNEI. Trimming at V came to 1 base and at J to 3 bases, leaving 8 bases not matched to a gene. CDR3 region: CASSEVGSGGFKETQYF. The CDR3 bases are TGTGCCAGCAGTGAAGTGGGTAGCGGGGGGTTTAAAGAGACCCAGTACTTC.

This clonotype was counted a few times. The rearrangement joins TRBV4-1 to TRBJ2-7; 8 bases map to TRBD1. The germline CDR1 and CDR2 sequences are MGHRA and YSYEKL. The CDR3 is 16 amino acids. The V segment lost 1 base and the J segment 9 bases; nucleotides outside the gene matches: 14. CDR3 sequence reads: CASSQGPGQGAPRQYF. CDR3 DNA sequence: TGCGCCAGCAGCCAAGGGCCAGGACAGGGAGCCCCTAGGCAGTACTTC.

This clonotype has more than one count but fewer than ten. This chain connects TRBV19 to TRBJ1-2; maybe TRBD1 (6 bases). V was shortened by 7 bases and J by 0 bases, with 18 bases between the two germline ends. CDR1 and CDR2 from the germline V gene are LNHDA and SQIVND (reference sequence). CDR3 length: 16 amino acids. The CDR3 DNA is TGTGCCAGTACCATGGGGTATCAGGGGACTAACTATGGCTACACCTTC. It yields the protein CASTMGYQGTNYGYTF.

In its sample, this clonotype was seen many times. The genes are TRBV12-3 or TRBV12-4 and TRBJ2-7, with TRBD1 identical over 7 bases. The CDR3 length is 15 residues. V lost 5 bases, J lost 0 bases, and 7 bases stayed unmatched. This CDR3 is CASSHQGQFSYEQYF. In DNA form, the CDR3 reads TGTGCCAGCAGTCACCAGGGACAGTTCTCCTACGAGCAGTACTTC.

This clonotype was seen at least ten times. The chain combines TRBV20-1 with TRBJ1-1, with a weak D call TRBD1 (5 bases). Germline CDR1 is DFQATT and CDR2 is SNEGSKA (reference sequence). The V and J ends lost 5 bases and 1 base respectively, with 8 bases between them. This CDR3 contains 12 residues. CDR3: CSALQGNTEAFF. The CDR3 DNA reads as TGCAGTGCTCTCCAGGGGAACACTGAAGCTTTCTTT.

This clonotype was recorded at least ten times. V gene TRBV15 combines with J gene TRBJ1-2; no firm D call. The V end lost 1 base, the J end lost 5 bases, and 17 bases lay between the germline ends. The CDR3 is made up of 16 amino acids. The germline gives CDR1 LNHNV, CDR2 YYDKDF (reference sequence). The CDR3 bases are TGTGCCACCAGCAGAGCTAGGGTTCGTGATATTTATGGCTACACCTTC. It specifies CATSRARVRDIYGYTF. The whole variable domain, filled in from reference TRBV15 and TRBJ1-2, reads DAMVIQNPRYQVTQFGKPVTLSCSQTLNHNVMYWYQQKSSQAPKLLFHYYDKDFNNEADTPDNFQSRRPNTSFCFLDIRSPGLGDTAMYLCATSRARVRDIYGYTFGSGTRLTVV.

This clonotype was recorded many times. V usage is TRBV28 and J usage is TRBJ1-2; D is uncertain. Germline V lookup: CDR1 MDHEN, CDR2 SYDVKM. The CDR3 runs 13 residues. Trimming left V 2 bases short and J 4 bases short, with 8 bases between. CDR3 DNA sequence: TGTGCCAGCAGTTTAGCACACATCTATGGCTACACCTTC. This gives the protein CASSLAHIYGYTF.

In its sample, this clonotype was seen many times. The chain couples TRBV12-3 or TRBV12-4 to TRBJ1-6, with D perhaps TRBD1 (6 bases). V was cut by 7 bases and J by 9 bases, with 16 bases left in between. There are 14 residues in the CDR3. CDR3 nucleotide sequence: TGTGCCAGCACTCCCACAGGGTTGAGTTCACCCCTCCACTTT. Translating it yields CASTPTGLSSPLHF.

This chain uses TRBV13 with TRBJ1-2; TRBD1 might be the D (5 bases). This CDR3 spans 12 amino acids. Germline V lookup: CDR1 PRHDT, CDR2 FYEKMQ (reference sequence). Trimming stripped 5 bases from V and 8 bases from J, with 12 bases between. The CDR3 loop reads CASSPPDNGYTF. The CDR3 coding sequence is TGTGCCAGCAGCCCACCGGACAACGGCTACACCTTC.

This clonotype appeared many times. CDR3 DNA sequence: TGTGCCAGCAGCGCCGGGGCAGGGCGGAGAGCTTTCTTT. Translated, it gives CASSAGAGRRAFF. The rearrangement uses TRBV7-8 and TRBJ1-1; perhaps TRBD1 as D (5 bases). CDR1 and CDR2 (germline): SGHVS, FQNEAQ. The CDR3 is 13 residues long. With 5 bases removed from V and 10 bases from J, the gap between germline ends came to 17 bases.

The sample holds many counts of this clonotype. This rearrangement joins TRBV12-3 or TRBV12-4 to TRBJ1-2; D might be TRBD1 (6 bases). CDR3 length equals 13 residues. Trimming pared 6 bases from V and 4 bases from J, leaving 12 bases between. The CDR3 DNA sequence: TGTGCCAGCAGCTGGGGGCGGTCCTATGGCTACACCTTC. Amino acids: CASSWGRSYGYTF.

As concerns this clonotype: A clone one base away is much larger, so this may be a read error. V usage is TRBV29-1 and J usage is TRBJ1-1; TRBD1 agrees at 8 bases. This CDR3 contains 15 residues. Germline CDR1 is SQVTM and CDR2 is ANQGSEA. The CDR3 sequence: CSVVARGHVDTEACF. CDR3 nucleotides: TGCAGCGTTGTGGCCAGGGGGCACGTGGACACTGAAGCTTGCTTT. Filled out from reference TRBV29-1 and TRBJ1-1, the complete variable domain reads SAVISQKPSRDICQRGTSLTIQCQVDSQVTMMFWYRQQPGQSLTLIATANQGSEATYESGFVIDKFPISRPNLTFSTLTVSNMSPEDSSIYLCSVVARGHVDTEACFGQGTRLTVV.

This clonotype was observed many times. DNA for the CDR3: TGCAGTGCTAGAGCCCTCCGAGGACTGAGCTACGAGCAGTACTTC. It translates to CSARALRGLSYEQYF. The V call is TRBV20-1, the J call TRBJ2-7, with D perhaps TRBD2 (5 bases). V lost 1 base and J lost 3, with 16 bases in between. Germline CDR1 reads DFQATT; CDR2 reads SNEGSKA (reference sequence). The CDR3 has 15 residues.

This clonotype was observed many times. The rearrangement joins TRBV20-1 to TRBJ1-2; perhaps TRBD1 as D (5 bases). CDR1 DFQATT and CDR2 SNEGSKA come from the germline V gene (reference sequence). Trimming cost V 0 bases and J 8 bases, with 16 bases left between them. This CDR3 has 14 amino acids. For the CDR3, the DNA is TGCAGTGCTAGAGATCCGGGCCTAAGGGGAGGCTACACCTTC. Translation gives CSARDPGLRGGYTF.

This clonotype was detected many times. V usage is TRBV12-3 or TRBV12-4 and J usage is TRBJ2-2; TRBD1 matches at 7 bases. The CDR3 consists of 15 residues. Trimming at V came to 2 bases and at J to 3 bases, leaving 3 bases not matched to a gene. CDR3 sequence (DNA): TGTGCCAGCAGTTTATGGCAGGGGGACACCGGGGAGCTGTTTTTT. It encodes CASSLWQGDTGELFF.